This TCR beta chain came from a study of CD8 T cells in Susac syndrome. Overall study findings and caveats: The authors acknowledged that the study's TCR sequencing and HLA analysis involved relatively few individuals.

The J segment lost 6 bases and the V segment lost 0 bases, leaving 2 bases of the junction unmatched. Germline CDR1 is SGHRS and CDR2 is YFSETQ. CDR3 size: 13 residues. As regards this clonotype: Its target is not known.

cDNA came from about 0.5 to 1 ug RNA primed by random hexamers. The CDR3 of TCR beta was amplified by immunoSEQ multiplex PCR across 54 Vbeta and 13 Jbeta. TCRdb passed the immunoSEQ multiplex PCR reads through MiXCR, listing each CDR3 protein once. The sample includes 200,000 to 250,000 distinct CDR3 sequences, over 85% seen only once; the top ten take roughly 0.07%. The CD8+ and CD4+ T cells were isolated magnetically using a negative isolation approach, whereas the TEMRA cells were enriched by FACS. The clonotype originates from a human donor with multiple sclerosis. The sequencing input was CD4+ T cells from PBMCs. The V gene is TRBV5-1, the J gene TRBJ1-2, with 7 bases lining up with TRBD1. CDR3 protein: CASSLEGAHGYTF. The CDR3 nucleotides are TGCGCCAGCAGCTTGGAGGGGGCCCATGGCTACACCTTC.